This TCR beta chain was observed in a study of T cell responses to AZD1222 COVID-19 vaccine. This CDR3 has 17 amino acids. Germline CDR1 and CDR2: SGHRS and YFSETQ. Trimming at V came to 4 bases and at J to 4 bases, leaving 13 bases not matched to a gene. Study findings and constraints: The sample set comprised mostly white British donors with more females, and clonal diversity was possibly underestimated. Distributed over spike, vaccine-associated CD4 TCRs predominated at 160-218 and 743-854. Nearly half of the spike-specific TCRs reportedly recognize variant regions that carry no mutations. Just six people given AZD1222 tested seropositive at baseline.

As for this clone: What it recognizes is unknown.

Here immunoSEQ multiplex PCR was the method, and the copy in TCRdb shows in-frame clones only, minus some. The data contain 65,000 or so clones, around 83% of them seen just once; the ten biggest clones take up approximately 9.8%. This TCR was recovered from an adult in good health. The genes are TRBV5-1 and TRBJ2-1; 8 nucleotides align to TRBD1. Specimen: peripheral blood, collected on day 0 of AZD1222 vaccination. The CDR3 spells CASSGDGTGRGYNEQFF. CDR3 bases: TGCGCCAGCAGCGGCGACGGGACAGGTAGGGGATACAATGAGCAGTTCTTC.